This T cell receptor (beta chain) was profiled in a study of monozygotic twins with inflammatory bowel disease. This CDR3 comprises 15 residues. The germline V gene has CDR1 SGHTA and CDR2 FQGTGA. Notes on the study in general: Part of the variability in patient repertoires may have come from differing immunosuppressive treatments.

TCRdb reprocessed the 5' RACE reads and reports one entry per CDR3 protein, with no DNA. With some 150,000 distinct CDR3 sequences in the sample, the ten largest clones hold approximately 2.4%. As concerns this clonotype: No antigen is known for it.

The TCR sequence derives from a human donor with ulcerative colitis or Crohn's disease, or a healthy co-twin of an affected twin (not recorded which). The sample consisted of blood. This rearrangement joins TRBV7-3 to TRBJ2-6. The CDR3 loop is CASSRDSSGANVLTF. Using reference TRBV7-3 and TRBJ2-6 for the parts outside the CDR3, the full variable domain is GAGVSQTPSNKVTEKGKYVELRCDPISGHTALYWYRQSLGQGPEFLIYFQGTGAADDSGLPNDRFFAVRPEGSVSTLKIQRTERGDSAVYLCASSRDSSGANVLTFGAGSRLTVL.